Listed here are 20 T cell receptor beta chains from one sample, sequenced in a study of shared clonotypes between healthy human individuals. The data were produced by immunoSEQ multiplex PCR, yet TCRdb's version contains in-frame clones alone and is incomplete. Of about 1.5 million clones in the sample, 95% to 99% were seen once. The specimen sequenced was naive CD4+ T cells sorted from blood. The subset denotes: CD45RA+ positively selected. The receptors stem from a man in his thirties or forties in good health.

The chain combines TRBV4-3 with TRBJ2-7; D might be TRBD1 (5 bases). The germline V gene encodes CDR1 LGHNA and CDR2 YSLEER. V lost 3 bases, J lost 6 bases, and 12 bases lay in between. The CDR3 is 13 amino acids. The chain's CDR3 is CASSQRQSVEQYF. The CDR3 coding sequence is TGCGCCAGCAGCCAGCGACAGAGTGTCGAGCAGTACTTC.

This sequence joins TRBV5-4 and TRBJ2-5, with a tentative D call TRBD2 (6 bases). The CDR3 extends over 15 amino acids. V was cut by 6 bases and J by 5 bases, with 20 bases left in between. Germline-derived CDR1 and CDR2 are SGHNT and YYREEE (reference sequence). The CDR3 DNA reads as TGTGCCAGCACCCCCTGGCCGGGTGGGGGGGAGACCCAGTACTTC. Translation: CASTPWPGGGETQYF.

The chain joins TRBV7-9 to TRBJ2-1; no clear D gene. This CDR3 is 14 amino acids long. From germline, CDR1 is SEHNR and CDR2 FQNEAQ (reference sequence). V lost 1 base and J lost 9, with 13 bases in between. CDR3 protein: CASSLVGGSGEQFF. The DNA of the CDR3 is TGTGCCAGCAGCTTAGTAGGTGGCTCGGGTGAGCAGTTCTTC.

This clone appeared a single time. The chain joins TRBV7-2 to TRBJ1-1, with 10 bases fitting TRBD1. Trimming at V came to 4 bases and at J to 4 bases, leaving 9 bases not matched to a gene. Germline loops: CDR1 SGHTA, CDR2 FQGNSA. The CDR3 contains 16 residues. The CDR3 DNA follows: TGTGCCAGCAGCTCCCGACAGGGGGCGCGTGGCACTGAAGCTTTCTTT. Residues: CASSSRQGARGTEAFF.

The chain employs TRBV7-9 and TRBJ2-1; a possible D gene is TRBD2 (6 bases). The germline V gene has CDR1 SEHNR and CDR2 FQNEAQ (reference sequence). This CDR3 spans 14 amino acids. Trimming took off 0 bases at V and 4 bases at J, with 7 bases between the two ends. CDR3 DNA sequence: TGTGCCAGCAGCTTAGCGGCGGGATACAATGAGCAGTTCTTC. It translates to CASSLAAGYNEQFF.

The chain carries TRBV7-6 and TRBJ1-5; 8 nucleotides align to TRBD1. Germline CDR1 and CDR2: SGHVS and FNYEAQ. V lost 0 bases and J lost 2; bases outside the gene matches: 12. This CDR3 is built from 19 residues. The CDR3 loop reads CASSLAQTGGCNGNQPQHF. CDR3 bases: TGTGCCAGCAGCTTAGCGCAAACAGGGGGGTGCAACGGCAATCAGCCCCAGCATTTT.

Here the CDR3 DNA reads TGTGCCAGCAGTTTTTCGACAGGGGCTGAAGCTTTCTTT. Its protein product is CASSFSTGAEAFF. The chain is built from TRBV27 and TRBJ1-1; the match to TRBD1 covers 8 bases. Germline CDR1 is MNHEY and CDR2 is SMNVEV (reference sequence). The CDR3 runs 13 residues. The V gene end was trimmed by 3 bases and the J gene end by 6 bases; junction bases not matched to a gene: 3.

V gene TRBV10-3 combines with J gene TRBJ2-2; D perhaps matches TRBD2 (5 bases). This CDR3 spans 13 amino acids. The germline CDR1 and CDR2 sequences are ENHRY and SYGVKD. With 4 bases removed from V and 7 bases from J, the gap between germline ends came to 10 bases. In nucleotides, the CDR3 is TGTGCCATCAGTGGGACTCTAAACGGGGAGCTGTTTTTT. Residues: CAISGTLNGELFF.

The chain carries TRBV5-1 and TRBJ2-7; no clear D gene. The germline gives CDR1 SGHRS, CDR2 YFSETQ. V gave up 2 bases and J gave up 0 bases, with 9 bases separating them. The CDR3 totals 14 residues. The CDR3 bases are TGCGCCAGCAGCTTATCCGGGCGCTCCTACGAGCAGTACTTC. Its protein is CASSLSGRSYEQYF.

The gene calls are TRBV19 and TRBJ2-3; tentative D call: TRBD2 (6 bases). The CDR3 contains 16 residues. V was cut by 5 bases and J by 0 bases, with 15 bases left in between. Germline CDR1 reads LNHDA; CDR2 reads SQIVND (reference sequence). CDR3 in DNA: TGTGCCAGTAGTCCTCGGGACTGGGGTAGCACAGATACGCAGTATTTT. As protein: CASSPRDWGSTDTQYF.

The chain carries TRBV13 and TRBJ2-5; D is unresolved. Deletions cut 2 bases from V and 0 bases from J, with 7 bases between. The CDR3 length is 14 residues. Germline lookup yields CDR1 PRHDT and CDR2 FYEKMQ (reference sequence). The chain's CDR3 is CASSLRPDQETQYF. The CDR3 coding sequence is TGTGCCAGCAGCTTACGGCCAGACCAAGAGACCCAGTACTTC.

V gene TRBV5-5 combines with J gene TRBJ2-6; a possible D gene is TRBD1 (5 bases). V lost 0 bases and J 3 bases, leaving 7 bases between the germline ends. The CDR3 loop spans 15 amino acids. Per germline, CDR1 SGHKS and CDR2 YYEKEE (reference sequence). DNA for the CDR3: TGTGCCAGCAGCTTGGTAGGGGTTGGGGCCAACGTCCTGACTTTC. It codes for CASSLVGVGANVLTF.

This chain joins TRBV10-1 and TRBJ2-7; tentative D call: TRBD2 (5 bases). Trimming cost V 1 base and J 7 bases, with 11 bases left between them. The germline CDR1 and CDR2 sequences are WNHNN and SYGVQD (reference sequence). CDR3 length equals 13 residues. CDR3 sequence (DNA): TGCGCCAGCAGTGAGTTCCTAGAGCGGGAGCAGTACTTC. It is translated as CASSEFLEREQYF.

The rearrangement joins TRBV4-3 to TRBJ2-3; no clear D gene. CDR1 is LGHNA, CDR2 YSLEER, per germline. Trimming shortened V by 0 bases and J by 1 base, and 11 bases separated the two germline ends. This CDR3 is 16 amino acids long. For the CDR3, the DNA is TGCGCCAGCAGCCAAGATCCTAGTATGGGCACAGATACGCAGTATTTT. Amino acid sequence: CASSQDPSMGTDTQYF.

The chain is built from TRBV15 and TRBJ2-6; D is possibly TRBD1 or TRBD2 (5 bases each). The CDR3 totals 16 residues. Germline V gene data show CDR1 as LNHNV and CDR2 as YYDKDF (reference sequence). Trimming shortened V by 1 base and J by 5 bases, and 12 bases separated the two germline ends. CDR3 region: CATSRVTGLRANVLTF. CDR3 nucleotides: TGTGCCACCAGCAGAGTTACAGGACTCCGGGCCAACGTCCTGACTTTC.

A word on this clone: The same CDR3 also results from other DNA sequences found in this sample. V and J are TRBV7-6 and TRBJ2-3, with D unclear. Looked up from germline, CDR1 is SGHVS and CDR2 is FNYEAQ. The V end lost 5 bases, the J end lost 3 bases, and 6 bases lay between the germline ends. There are 12 residues in the CDR3. The CDR3 DNA sequence: TGTGCCAGCAGCCCGCGAACAGATACGCAGTATTTT. It is translated as CASSPRTDTQYF.

The rearrangement uses TRBV7-8 and TRBJ2-3, with D tentatively TRBD1 or TRBD2 (5 bases each). The germline V gene encodes CDR1 SGHVS and CDR2 FQNEAQ. Trimming pared 5 bases from V and 2 bases from J, leaving 11 bases between. This CDR3 region has 14 residues. CDR3 bases: TGTGCCAGCAGCCGACGGGACCTCACAGATACGCAGTATTTT. Translation: CASSRRDLTDTQYF.

The rearrangement links TRBV28 to TRBJ2-1; D gene uncertain. The CDR3 sequence is 12 residues long. CDR1 is MDHEN and CDR2 is SYDVKM in the germline V gene. V was cut by 2 bases and J by 4 bases, with 3 bases left in between. This CDR3 is CASSLKYNEQFF. The CDR3 bases are TGTGCCAGCAGTTTAAAGTACAATGAGCAGTTCTTC.

In the case of this clone: This specimen includes other DNA sequences encoding the same CDR3. The chain combines TRBV28 with TRBJ1-2; no firm D call. Germline values: CDR1 MDHEN, CDR2 SYDVKM. V was trimmed by 6 bases and J by 0 bases, leaving 5 bases between them. The CDR3 covers 12 residues. CDR3 in DNA: TGTGCCAGCAGCGGGTCTAACTATGGCTACACCTTC. Translation gives CASSGSNYGYTF.

The V gene is TRBV12-5, the J gene TRBJ2-1; D is undetermined. The ends were cut back, 2 bases at V and 9 bases at J, with 11 bases in the middle. The CDR3 contains 13 residues. Germline V CDR1 and CDR2: LGHNT, FRNRAP. CDR3 DNA sequence: TGTGCTAGTGGTTTGCGCCTATTTGGTGAGCAGTTCTTC. Encoded protein: CASGLRLFGEQFF.